The 15 T cell receptor beta chains reported below all come from one sample, sequenced in a study of blood T cell repertoires in COVID-19. Clones were sequenced by immunoSEQ multiplex PCR, and TCRdb holds only the in-frame ones, with some missing. The sample lists about 150,000 clones, around four fifths seen once, with roughly 8.4% in the top ten. The material sequenced was peripheral blood. The receptors derive from a woman of 80 years or more with COVID-19, enrolled during active disease.

The chain employs TRBV9 and TRBJ2-1; the match to TRBD1 covers 8 bases. Germline values: CDR1 SGDLS, CDR2 YYNGEE. The CDR3 is 15 residues long. Trimming at V came to 5 bases and at J to 5 bases, leaving 9 bases not matched to a gene. The CDR3 is CASSHGQGPNNEQFF. For the CDR3, the DNA is TGTGCCAGCAGTCACGGACAGGGCCCTAACAATGAGCAGTTCTTC.

The chain links TRBV3-1 (or the pseudogene TRBV3-2) to TRBJ1-4; a weak D match, TRBD1 (6 bases). Trimming took 2 bases from V and 8 from J, leaving 15 bases between them. Looked up from germline, CDR1 is LGHDT and CDR2 is YNNKEL (reference sequence). The CDR3 covers 15 residues. CDR3 sequence reads: CASSQFRGRMEKLFF. The CDR3, as DNA: TGTGCCAGCAGCCAATTCAGGGGCAGGATGGAAAAACTGTTTTTT.

This clone was seen just once. The J gene is TRBJ1-2, the V gene TRBV2; no definite D call. CDR1 is SNHLY and CDR2 is FYNNEI in the germline V gene. CDR3 length equals 14 residues. V shed 8 bases and J shed 5 bases, with 18 bases lying between them. The CDR3 bases are TGTGCCAGCCGCGGGGTCCAACCCCTTTATGGCTACACCTTC. Encoded protein: CASRGVQPLYGYTF.

The chain carries TRBV6-5 and TRBJ1-1; no firm D call. Trimming stripped 5 bases from V and 1 base from J, with 8 bases between. The CDR3 is 13 residues long. The V gene's germline CDR1 is MNHEY and CDR2 SVGAGI. The CDR3: CASSIVSNTEAFF. CDR3 nucleotide sequence: TGTGCCAGCAGTATAGTCTCGAACACTGAAGCTTTCTTT.

The CDR3 sequence: CASKTGGNEKLFF. The CDR3 DNA follows: TGTGCCAGCAAGACAGGGGGAAATGAAAAACTGTTTTTT. V and J are TRBV2 and TRBJ1-4; 9 bases are a match to TRBD1. The CDR3 has 13 amino acids. V dropped 7 bases and J dropped 5; count of bases not matched to a gene: 2. Germline V lookup: CDR1 SNHLY, CDR2 FYNNEI.

The chain joins TRBV21-1 to TRBJ1-1; the table assigns TRBD1, which was not confirmed against the DNA. TRBV21-1 is labeled a pseudogene. This CDR3 comprises 14 residues. CDR3 amino acids: CASSSTDLNTEAFF. CDR3 DNA: TGTGCCAGCAGTTCGACAGACCTGAACACTGAAGCTTTCTTT.

The chain combines TRBV9 with TRBJ1-1; no definite D call. The CDR3 consists of 15 residues. In germline, CDR1 is SGDLS, CDR2 YYNGEE. Trimming took off 0 bases at V and 6 bases at J, with 15 bases between the two ends. CDR3 DNA sequence: TGTGCCAGCAGCGTAGGAGACAATAAATTGGCTGAAGCTTTCTTT. Its protein is CASSVGDNKLAEAFF.

This clone showed up just a few times. V gene TRBV7-2 combines with J gene TRBJ2-7, with a weak D call TRBD1 (5 bases). Trimming took 5 bases from V and 3 from J, leaving 17 bases between them. The germline V gene has CDR1 SGHTA and CDR2 FQGNSA. The length of the CDR3 is 15 residues. The CDR3 DNA sequence: TGTGCCAGCAGCCCAGATTCCAGGGCCAACTACGAGCAGTACTTC. This translates into CASSPDSRANYEQYF.

The chain carries TRBV9 and TRBJ2-1, with D tentatively TRBD2 (6 bases). Germline V lookup: CDR1 SGDLS, CDR2 YYNGEE. This CDR3 spans 15 amino acids. Trimming stripped 4 bases from V and 4 bases from J, with 15 bases between. The DNA of the CDR3 is TGTGCCAGCAGCTCCTCGGGAGTGGGTTACAATGAGCAGTTCTTC. It translates to CASSSSGVGYNEQFF.

Only one count was recorded for this clone. The chain combines TRBV5-1 with TRBJ1-6; D is uncertain. Trimming removed 4 bases at V and 6 bases at J, with 17 bases between. Germline V CDR1 and CDR2: SGHRS, YFSETQ. The CDR3 spans 16 residues. CDR3 loop: CASSPAAAASNSPLHF. CDR3 DNA sequence: TGCGCCAGCAGCCCTGCAGCGGCAGCCAGTAATTCACCCCTCCACTTT.

The rearrangement links TRBV7-9 to TRBJ2-7; 9 nucleotides agree with TRBD1. Trimming removed 4 bases from V and 6 bases from J; junction bases left unmatched: 7. There are 14 residues in the CDR3. Per germline, CDR1 SEHNR and CDR2 FQNEAQ (reference sequence). CDR3 sequence (DNA): TGTGCCAGCAGCTATGAGGGACAGGGTCCCGAGCAGTACTTC. It yields the protein CASSYEGQGPEQYF.

This rearrangement joins TRBV6-1 to TRBJ1-2; D is possibly TRBD1 (6 bases). Germline CDR1 and CDR2: MNHNS and SASEGT. The ends were cut back, 2 bases at V and 8 bases at J, with 18 bases in the middle. The length of the CDR3 is 15 residues. The CDR3 loop is CASSESHLQGWGYTF. The DNA for the CDR3 is TGTGCCAGCAGTGAATCCCACCTACAGGGATGGGGCTACACCTTC.

V is TRBV15 and J is TRBJ2-5; 8 nucleotides align to TRBD2. The CDR3 consists of 14 residues. The ends lost 3 bases at V and 5 bases at J; junction bases unmatched: 5. Per germline, CDR1 LNHNV and CDR2 YYDKDF (reference sequence). CDR3 in DNA: TGTGCCACCAGCAGGGGCGGGGGGCTCGAGACCCAGTACTTC. Translation gives CATSRGGGLETQYF. The whole variable domain, filled in from reference TRBV15 and TRBJ2-5, reads DAMVIQNPRYQVTQFGKPVTLSCSQTLNHNVMYWYQQKSSQAPKLLFHYYDKDFNNEADTPDNFQSRRPNTSFCFLDIRSPGLGDTAMYLCATSRGGGLETQYFGPGTRLLVL.

The J gene is TRBJ2-7, the V gene TRBV19, with D perhaps TRBD1 (6 bases). Trimming took off 7 bases at V and 0 bases at J, with 13 bases between the two ends. CDR3 length equals 14 residues. From germline, CDR1 is LNHDA and CDR2 SQIVND (reference sequence). In DNA, the CDR3 is TGTGCCAGTAACGACAGGTTCGGCTCCTACGAGCAGTACTTC. Translating gives CASNDRFGSYEQYF. Combining the CDR3 with reference TRBV19 and TRBJ2-7 gives the whole variable domain DGGITQSPKYLFRKEGQNVTLSCEQNLNHDAMYWYRQDPGQGLRLIYYSQIVNDFQKGDIAEGYSVSREKKESFPLTVTSAQKNPTAFYLCASNDRFGSYEQYFGPGTRLTVT.

J is TRBJ1-2 and V is TRBV7-2; D unclear. CDR3 length equals 12 residues. V gave up 7 bases and J gave up 1 base, with 7 bases separating them. Germline V gene lookup returns CDR1 SGHTA and CDR2 FQGNSA. The CDR3 spells CASTLYNYGYTF. CDR3 nucleotides: TGTGCCAGCACCCTATATAACTATGGCTACACCTTC.